The entry below describes one T cell receptor (beta chain). Its antigen is unknown. This entry belongs to a study of T cell responses to AZD1222 COVID-19 vaccine. Notes on the study in general: All repertoire sampling was performed exclusively after the peak T cell response. Donors, mostly white British, included more females; clonal diversity was possibly underestimated. Once two AZD1222 doses were given, Spike-specific TCR breadth and depth went up. Close to half of all spike-specific TCRs reportedly target regions of the variants that are unmutated.

The germline CDR1 and CDR2 sequences are SQVTM and ANQGSEA. Trimming took off 6 bases at V and 6 bases at J, with 11 bases between the two ends. CDR3 length: 12 residues. Here immunoSEQ multiplex PCR was the method, and the copy in TCRdb shows in-frame clones only, minus some. Of around 130,000 clones listed, roughly 87% are singletons. This receptor was identified in an adult in good health. The input for sequencing was peripheral blood, taken on day 0 of AZD1222 vaccination. This chain connects TRBV29-1 to TRBJ2-2; D is uncertain. CDR3 sequence reads: CSVRAASGELFF. CDR3 in DNA: TGCAGCGTACGGGCCGCTTCCGGGGAGCTGTTTTTT.